The count of the clone carrying this T cell receptor beta chain is one. This entry belongs to a study of control samples from healthy donors and cancer patients. CDR1 and CDR2 (germline): ENHRY, SYGVKD. This CDR3 is built from 11 residues. V lost 7 bases and J 9 bases, leaving 10 bases between the germline ends. Produced via immunoSEQ multiplex PCR; TCRdb's table is partial and in-frame only. The table includes about 97,000 clones, about 92% detected once. Sequencing was carried out using blood. The chain links TRBV10-3 to TRBJ2-1; D remains ambiguous. This TCR came from a woman under 30 in good health. The CDR3 loop is CAIKASSEQFF. For the CDR3, the DNA is TGTGCCATCAAGGCGAGTAGTGAGCAGTTCTTC.